A single sample gave rise to the 9 T cell receptor beta chains below, sequenced in a study of TIL therapy for anti-PD-1-resistant metastatic lung cancer. Time point defined: pre-treatment sample, taken before nivolumab and TIL therapy. The libraries were made with immunoSEQ v3. Assay used: immunoSEQ multiplex PCR; TCRdb lists only in-frame clones, some missing. The data hold 55,000 or so clones, with 75% to 85% observed a single time. The sample here was blood, taken at baseline. These receptors all come from a person aged 25-85 years with non-small cell lung cancer.

This clone was counted only a few times. CDR3 residues: CASSWAQGTTDTQYF. CDR3 coding DNA: TGTGCCAGCAGTTGGGCACAGGGGACTACAGATACGCAGTATTTT. V usage is TRBV27 and J usage is TRBJ2-3; D possibly corresponds to TRBD1 (7 bases). The germline V and J ends were trimmed by 4 bases and 3 bases, with 14 bases remaining between them. The CDR3 is 15 amino acids. CDR1 and CDR2 (germline): MNHEY, SMNVEV (reference sequence).

The V gene is TRBV6-4, the J gene TRBJ2-3; D is undetermined. Germline CDR1 MRHNA, CDR2 SNTAGT. The CDR3 is 14 amino acids. Deletions cut 3 bases from V and 3 bases from J, with 10 bases between. The CDR3 loop is CASSEGLGTDTQYF. CDR3 bases: TGTGCCAGCAGTGAAGGTCTAGGGACAGATACGCAGTATTTT.

The genes are TRBV5-1 and TRBJ1-2; no firm D call. CDR1 is SGHRS, CDR2 YFSETQ, per germline. The CDR3 contains 13 residues. Trimming took off 0 bases at V and 5 bases at J, with 8 bases between the two ends. The CDR3 sequence is CASSLGPEYGYTF. The CDR3 nucleotides read TGCGCCAGCAGCTTGGGGCCCGAGTATGGCTACACCTTC.

The chain has TRBV6-2 or TRBV6-3 and TRBJ2-3; D possibly corresponds to TRBD2 (6 bases). Trimming stripped 0 bases from V and 0 bases from J, with 7 bases between. Germline V gene data show CDR1 as MNHEY and CDR2 as SVGEGT. This CDR3 is built from 15 residues. In DNA form, the CDR3 reads TGTGCCAGCAGTTACTCGGGACTGAGCACAGATACGCAGTATTTT. Translated, it gives CASSYSGLSTDTQYF.

The chain couples TRBV20-1 to TRBJ1-2, with D perhaps matching TRBD1 (5 bases). The CDR3 is made up of 10 amino acids. The germline V gene encodes CDR1 DFQATT and CDR2 SNEGSKA (reference sequence). V lost 6 bases, J lost 6 bases, and 8 bases lay in between. CDR3 DNA: TGCAGTGCACCAGGGAATGGCTACACCTTC. It codes for CSAPGNGYTF.

The J gene is TRBJ2-7, the V gene TRBV5-1, with 9 bases aligning to TRBD1. The germline V gene encodes CDR1 SGHRS and CDR2 YFSETQ. The V segment lost 4 bases and the J segment 5 bases; nucleotides outside the gene matches: 4. The CDR3 totals 13 residues. The CDR3 loop is CASSPDRGHEQYF. The DNA for the CDR3 is TGCGCCAGCAGCCCGGACAGGGGCCACGAGCAGTACTTC.

J is TRBJ2-1 and V is TRBV7-2, with a tentative D call TRBD1 (6 bases). The CDR3 spans 14 residues. The germline V gene encodes CDR1 SGHTA and CDR2 FQGNSA. The V end was cut by 2 bases, the J end by 7 bases, with 12 bases between. This CDR3 reads CASSLLRGTNEQFF. The CDR3 nucleotides are TGTGCCAGCAGCTTACTTAGGGGGACGAATGAGCAGTTCTTC.

In this sample, this clone turned up a few times. This chain links TRBV6-2 or TRBV6-3 with TRBJ1-1; TRBD1 agrees at 9 bases. Germline CDR1 is MNHEY and CDR2 is SVGEGT. With 0 bases clipped from V and 6 bases from J, the junction kept 5 bases outside the gene matches. The CDR3 spans 15 residues. CDR3 sequence: CASSYSGQGLSEAFF. CDR3 DNA: TGTGCCAGCAGTTACTCTGGACAGGGGTTGTCTGAAGCTTTCTTT.

The chain joins TRBV4-3 to TRBJ2-1; D might be TRBD2 (6 bases). The germline gives CDR1 LGHNA, CDR2 YSLEER. V was pared by 0 bases and J by 4 bases, with 16 bases between. The CDR3 consists of 17 residues. CDR3 DNA: TGCGCCAGCAGCCAAGAACCCTCCGGGAGCGCATACAATGAGCAGTTCTTC. Amino acid sequence: CASSQEPSGSAYNEQFF.